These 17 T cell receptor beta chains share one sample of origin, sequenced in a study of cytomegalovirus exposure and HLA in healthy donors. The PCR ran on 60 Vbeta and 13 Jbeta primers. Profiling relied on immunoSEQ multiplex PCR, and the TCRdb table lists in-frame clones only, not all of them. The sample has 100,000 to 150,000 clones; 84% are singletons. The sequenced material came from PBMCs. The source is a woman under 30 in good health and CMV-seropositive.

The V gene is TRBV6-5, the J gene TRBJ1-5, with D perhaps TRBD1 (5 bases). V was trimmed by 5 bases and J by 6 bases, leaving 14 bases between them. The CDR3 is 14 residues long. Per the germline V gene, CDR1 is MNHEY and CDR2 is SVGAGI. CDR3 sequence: CASSLQRGFQPQHF. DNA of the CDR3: TGTGCCAGCAGTCTCCAAAGGGGTTTTCAGCCCCAGCATTTT.

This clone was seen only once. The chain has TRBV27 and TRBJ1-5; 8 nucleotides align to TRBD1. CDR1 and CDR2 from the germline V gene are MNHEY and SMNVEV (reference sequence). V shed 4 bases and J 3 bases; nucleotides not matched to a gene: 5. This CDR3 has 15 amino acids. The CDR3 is CASSWDRTPNQPQHF. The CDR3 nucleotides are TGTGCCAGCAGTTGGGACAGGACCCCCAATCAGCCCCAGCATTTT.

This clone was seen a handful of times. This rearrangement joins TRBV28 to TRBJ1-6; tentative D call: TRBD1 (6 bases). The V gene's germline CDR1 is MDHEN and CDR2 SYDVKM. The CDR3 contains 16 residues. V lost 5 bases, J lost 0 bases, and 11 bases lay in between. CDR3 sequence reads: CASSPRTASYNSPLHF. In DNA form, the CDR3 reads TGTGCCAGCAGTCCGAGGACAGCCTCCTATAATTCACCCCTCCACTTT.

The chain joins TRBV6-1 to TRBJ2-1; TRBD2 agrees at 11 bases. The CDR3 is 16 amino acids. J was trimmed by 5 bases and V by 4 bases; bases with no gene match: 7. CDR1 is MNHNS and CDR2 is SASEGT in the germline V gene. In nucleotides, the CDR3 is TGTGCCAGCAGTGGTGTAGCGGGGGGGGCCCACAATGAGCAGTTCTTC. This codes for CASSGVAGGAHNEQFF.

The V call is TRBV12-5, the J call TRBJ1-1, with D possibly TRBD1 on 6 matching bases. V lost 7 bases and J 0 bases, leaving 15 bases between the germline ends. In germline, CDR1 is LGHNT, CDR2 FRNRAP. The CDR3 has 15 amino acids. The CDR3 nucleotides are TGTGCTAGTGCCAGAGGGGGGGATATGAACACTGAAGCTTTCTTT. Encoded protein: CASARGGDMNTEAFF.

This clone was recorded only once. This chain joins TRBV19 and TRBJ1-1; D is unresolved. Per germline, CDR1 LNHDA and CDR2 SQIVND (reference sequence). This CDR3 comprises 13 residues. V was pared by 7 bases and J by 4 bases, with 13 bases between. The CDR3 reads CASKVGESTEAFF. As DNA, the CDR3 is TGTGCCAGTAAGGTCGGGGAGAGCACTGAAGCTTTCTTT.

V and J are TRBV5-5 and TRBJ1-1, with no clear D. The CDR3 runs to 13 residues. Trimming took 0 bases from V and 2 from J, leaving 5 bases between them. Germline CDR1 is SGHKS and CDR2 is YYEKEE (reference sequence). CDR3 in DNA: TGTGCCAGCAGCTTGGACTTCAACACTGAAGCTTTCTTT. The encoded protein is CASSLDFNTEAFF.

The CDR3 is CASSQDQVTTSGGTDTQYF. CDR3 DNA: TGTGCCAGCAGCCAAGATCAAGTCACGACTAGCGGGGGTACAGATACGCAGTATTTT. This rearrangement joins TRBV4-2 to TRBJ2-3, with 12 bases identical to TRBD2. CDR3 length: 19 amino acids. Germline trimming cut 0 bases from V and 3 bases from J; bases unmatched to any gene: 10. Looked up from germline, CDR1 is LGHNA and CDR2 is YNFKEQ.

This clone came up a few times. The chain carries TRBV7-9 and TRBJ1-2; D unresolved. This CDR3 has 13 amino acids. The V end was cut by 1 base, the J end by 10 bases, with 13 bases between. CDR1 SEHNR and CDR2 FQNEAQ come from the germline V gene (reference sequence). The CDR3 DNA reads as TGTGCCAGCAGCTTAGGCGGGAATATTGACTACACCTTC. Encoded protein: CASSLGGNIDYTF.

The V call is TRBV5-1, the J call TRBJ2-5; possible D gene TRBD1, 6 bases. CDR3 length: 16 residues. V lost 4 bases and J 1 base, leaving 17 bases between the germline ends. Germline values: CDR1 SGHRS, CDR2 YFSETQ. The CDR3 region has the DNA TGCGCCAGCAGCCCCAATGGACAGTCAATCCAAGAGACCCAGTACTTC. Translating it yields CASSPNGQSIQETQYF.

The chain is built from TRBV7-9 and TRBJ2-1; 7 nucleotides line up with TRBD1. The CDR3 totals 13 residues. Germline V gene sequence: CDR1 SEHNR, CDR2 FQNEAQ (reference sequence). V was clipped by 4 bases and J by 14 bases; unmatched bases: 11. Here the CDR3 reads CASSYRDRGPKFF. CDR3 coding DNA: TGTGCCAGCAGCTACCGGGACAGAGGGCCGAAGTTCTTC.

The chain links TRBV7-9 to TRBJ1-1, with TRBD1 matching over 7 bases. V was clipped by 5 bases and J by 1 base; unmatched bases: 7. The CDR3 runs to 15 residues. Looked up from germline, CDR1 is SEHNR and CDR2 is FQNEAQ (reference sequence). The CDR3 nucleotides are TGTGCCAGCAGCCCGAAGGGGACAGAGAACACTGAAGCTTTCTTT. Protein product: CASSPKGTENTEAFF.

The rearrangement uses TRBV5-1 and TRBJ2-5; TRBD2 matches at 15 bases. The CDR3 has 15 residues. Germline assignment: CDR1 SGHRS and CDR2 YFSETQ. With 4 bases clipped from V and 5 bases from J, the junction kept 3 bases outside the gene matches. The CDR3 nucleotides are TGCGCCAGCAGCACCGGGACTAGCGGGGGGGAGACCCAGTACTTC. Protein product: CASSTGTSGGETQYF.

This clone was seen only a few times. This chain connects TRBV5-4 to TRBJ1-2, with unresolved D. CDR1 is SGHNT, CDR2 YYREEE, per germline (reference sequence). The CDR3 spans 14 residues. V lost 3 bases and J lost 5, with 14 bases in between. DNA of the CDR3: TGTGCCAGCAGCTCCAACGGACTGCCATATGGCTACACCTTC. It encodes CASSSNGLPYGYTF.

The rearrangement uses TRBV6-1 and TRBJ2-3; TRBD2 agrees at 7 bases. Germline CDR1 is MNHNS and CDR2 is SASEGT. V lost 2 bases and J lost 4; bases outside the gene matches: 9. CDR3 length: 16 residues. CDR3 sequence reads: CASSEWGGDESDTQYF. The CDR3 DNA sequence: TGTGCCAGCAGTGAATGGGGGGGGGATGAGTCAGATACGCAGTATTTT.

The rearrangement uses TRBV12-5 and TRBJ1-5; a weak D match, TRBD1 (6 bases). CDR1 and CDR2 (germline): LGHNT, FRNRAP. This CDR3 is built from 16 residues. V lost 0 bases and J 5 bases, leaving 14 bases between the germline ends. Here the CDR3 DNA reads TGTGCTAGTGGTTTGGTATTGGCAGGGGTCGATCAGCCCCAGCATTTT. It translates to CASGLVLAGVDQPQHF.

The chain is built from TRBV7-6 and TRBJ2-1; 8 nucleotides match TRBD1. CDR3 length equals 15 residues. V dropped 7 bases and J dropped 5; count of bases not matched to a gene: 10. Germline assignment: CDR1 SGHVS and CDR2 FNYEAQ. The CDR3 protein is CASTSGTGLNNEQFF. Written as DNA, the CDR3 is TGTGCCAGCACCTCCGGGACAGGCCTCAACAATGAGCAGTTCTTC.